The 27 T cell receptor beta chains presented below share a single source sample, sequenced in a study of shared clonotypes between healthy human individuals. The table came from immunoSEQ multiplex PCR; TCRdb's copy has only in-frame clones and leaves some out. The sample has approximately 2.3 million clones; 85% to 95% are singletons. Sample: naive CD4+ T cells from PBMCs. Subset: CD45RA+ positively selected. Receptor source: a man between 18 and 35 years old in good health. Some clones in this sample may be carry-over from other donors' samples.

V and J are TRBV10-3 and TRBJ2-3; D gene uncertain. Trimming removed 2 bases from V and 1 base from J, with 13 bases in between. This CDR3 is built from 16 residues. Per germline, CDR1 ENHRY and CDR2 SYGVKD. CDR3 in amino acids: CAISELTPGGTDTQYF. CDR3 nucleotides: TGTGCCATCAGTGAGCTTACCCCTGGGGGCACAGATACGCAGTATTTT.

Details on this clone: Other nucleotide sequences in the sample specify the same CDR3. The chain combines TRBV9 with TRBJ1-4; D call uncertain. This CDR3 has 14 residues. Deletions cut 3 bases from V and 3 bases from J, with 9 bases between. Germline V gene data show CDR1 as SGDLS and CDR2 as YYNGEE. Here the CDR3 reads CASSASLSNEKLFF. CDR3 in DNA: TGTGCCAGCAGCGCAAGTCTGTCTAATGAAAAACTGTTTTTT.

The CDR3 reads CASTPGPGREETQYF. The DNA of the CDR3 is TGTGCCAGTACCCCCGGGCCAGGGCGGGAGGAGACCCAGTACTTC. The chain has TRBV19 and TRBJ2-5, with 7 bases identical to TRBD2. Looked up from germline, CDR1 is LNHDA and CDR2 is SQIVND (reference sequence). This CDR3 has 15 amino acids. Germline trimming cut 7 bases from V and 5 bases from J; bases unmatched to any gene: 13. Full variable domain (outside the CDR3, taken from reference TRBV19 and TRBJ2-5): DGGITQSPKYLFRKEGQNVTLSCEQNLNHDAMYWYRQDPGQGLRLIYYSQIVNDFQKGDIAEGYSVSREKKESFPLTVTSAQKNPTAFYLCASTPGPGREETQYFGPGTRLLVL.

Notes on this clone: At the DNA level, this CDR3 is encoded by other sequences in the same sample as well. CDR3 sequence: CASSYIENTEAFF. The CDR3 DNA is TGTGCCAGCAGTTACATTGAGAACACTGAAGCTTTCTTT. The J gene is TRBJ1-1, the V gene TRBV6-6; D not certain. Germline V gives CDR1 MNHNY, CDR2 SVGAGI (reference sequence). The CDR3 spans 13 residues. V dropped 2 bases and J dropped 1 base, with 5 bases sitting between them.

To note about this clone: Other DNA variants within this sample encode the same CDR3. The genes are TRBV9 and TRBJ2-3; no reliable D call. The germline V and J ends were trimmed by 0 bases and 2 bases, with 7 bases remaining between them. CDR3 length: 14 residues. The germline gives CDR1 SGDLS, CDR2 YYNGEE. The DNA for the CDR3 is TGTGCCAGCAGCGTAGGACTCTCCACAGATACGCAGTATTTT. Translation gives CASSVGLSTDTQYF.

The chain has TRBV30 and TRBJ1-6; D may be TRBD1 (6 bases). The CDR3 sequence is 18 residues long. Trimming stripped 0 bases from V and 2 bases from J, with 17 bases between. Germline lookup yields CDR1 GTSNPN and CDR2 SVGIG (reference sequence). The CDR3 DNA sequence: TGTGCCTGGAGTGTACTACTCGGGGGCGCGACCTATAATTCACCCCTCCACTTT. Translation gives CAWSVLLGGATYNSPLHF.

The rearrangement links TRBV29-1 to TRBJ2-2; D is possibly TRBD1 or TRBD2 (7 bases each). The CDR3 contains 16 residues. CDR1 SQVTM and CDR2 ANQGSEA come from the germline V gene. V was cut by 4 bases and J by 5 bases, with 20 bases left in between. This chain's CDR3 is CSVVVQIRGGTGELFF. The CDR3 nucleotides read TGCAGCGTTGTGGTCCAGATCAGGGGGGGAACCGGGGAGCTGTTTTTT.

The chain joins TRBV5-5 to TRBJ2-7; D is perhaps TRBD1 or TRBD2 (5 bases each). CDR1 is SGHKS, CDR2 YYEKEE, per germline (reference sequence). Trimming left V 2 bases short and J 12 bases short, with 15 bases between. The CDR3 spans 12 residues. Here the CDR3 reads CASSLLPGPRYF. Here the CDR3 DNA reads TGTGCCAGCAGCTTACTCCCGGGGCCGCGGTACTTC.

About this clone itself: Other nucleotide sequences from this sample produce the same CDR3. This chain uses TRBV18 with TRBJ1-1; TRBD1 might be the D (5 bases). Trimming removed 5 bases at V and 1 base at J, with 8 bases between. This CDR3 is 13 amino acids long. Looked up from germline, CDR1 is KGHSH and CDR2 is LQKENI. CDR3 DNA sequence: TGTGCCAGCTCATTCGACAGGAACACTGAAGCTTTCTTT. Translation gives CASSFDRNTEAFF.

The V gene is TRBV5-1, the J gene TRBJ2-1; a possible D gene is TRBD2 (6 bases). The CDR3 has 16 residues. Trimming removed 1 base from V and 8 bases from J, with 19 bases in between. CDR1 SGHRS and CDR2 YFSETQ come from the germline V gene. DNA of the CDR3: TGCGCCAGCAGCTTGCTTCTGGGGACCGGAGGGGATGAGCAGTTCTTC. Translation gives CASSLLLGTGGDEQFF.

The chain carries TRBV28 and TRBJ1-4; maybe TRBD1 (5 bases). Germline assignment: CDR1 MDHEN and CDR2 SYDVKM. Deletions cut 5 bases from V and 11 bases from J, with 33 bases between. CDR3 length: 19 residues. As DNA, the CDR3 is TGTGCCAGCAGTCTGTCCCGTCTTGGGGGTGGAGACAGCCGAACGAAACTGTTTTTT. Protein: CASSLSRLGGGDSRTKLFF.

The gene calls are TRBV18 and TRBJ2-2; maybe TRBD2 (6 bases). The CDR3 runs to 16 residues. Germline V gene data show CDR1 as KGHSH and CDR2 as LQKENI. V was clipped by 4 bases and J by 1 base, with 13 bases between them. CDR3 in amino acids: CASSRPGLGNTGELFF. The CDR3 DNA reads TGTGCCAGCTCACGCCCGGGACTCGGGAACACCGGGGAGCTGTTTTTT.

V gene TRBV5-1 combines with J gene TRBJ2-5; TRBD2 matches 8 bases. The CDR3 covers 15 residues. V lost 1 base to trimming and J lost 5 bases; unmatched junction nucleotides: 7. CDR1 is SGHRS, CDR2 YFSETQ, per germline. The CDR3 sequence is CASSLFREGKETQYF. The DNA for the CDR3 is TGCGCCAGCAGCTTGTTTCGGGAGGGTAAGGAGACCCAGTACTTC.

CDR3 protein: CASSLLGLPRGEAWGEKLFF. DNA of the CDR3: TGTGCCAGCAGTTTATTAGGGCTTCCCAGGGGCGAGGCCTGGGGTGAAAAACTGTTTTTT. The rearrangement links TRBV28 to TRBJ1-4; perhaps TRBD1 as D (6 bases). The CDR3 sequence is 20 residues long. The V end lost 1 base, the J end lost 7 bases, and 28 bases lay between the germline ends. The germline CDR1 and CDR2 sequences are MDHEN and SYDVKM.

The V call is TRBV7-2, the J call TRBJ2-2; 14 bases are a match to TRBD2. With 4 bases clipped from V and 8 bases from J, the junction kept 3 bases outside the gene matches. The germline V gene has CDR1 SGHTA and CDR2 FQGNSA. This CDR3 is built from 15 residues. The CDR3 DNA reads as TGTGCCAGCAGCTCGGGACTAGCGGGAGCAGGGGAGCTGTTTTTT. This encodes CASSSGLAGAGELFF. The entire variable domain, with the rest obtained from reference TRBV7-2 and TRBJ2-2, is as follows: GAGVSQSPSNKVTEKGKDVELRCDPISGHTALYWYRQSLGQGLEFLIYFQGNSAPDKSGLPSDRFSAERTGGSVSTLTIQRTQQEDSAVYLCASSSGLAGAGELFFGEGSRLTVL.

The chain employs TRBV5-1 and TRBJ1-2, with TRBD1 matching 10 bases. Germline V gene lookup returns CDR1 SGHRS and CDR2 YFSETQ. This CDR3 has 18 amino acids. Trimming took 4 bases from V and 4 from J; bases not matched to a gene: 16. Here the CDR3 DNA reads TGCGCCAGCAGCCCCCTACCGAAAGGGACAGGGGCACTCTATGGCTACACCTTC. Protein sequence: CASSPLPKGTGALYGYTF.

The rearrangement joins TRBV27 to TRBJ2-1; D ambiguous. Germline values: CDR1 MNHEY, CDR2 SMNVEV (reference sequence). CDR3 size: 13 residues. Deletions cut 8 bases from V and 4 bases from J, with 12 bases between. CDR3 protein: CASRRLGYNEQFF. The DNA for the CDR3 is TGTGCCAGCCGCCGCCTAGGTTACAATGAGCAGTTCTTC.

The chain carries TRBV19 and TRBJ1-5; TRBD1 might be the D (6 bases). Germline V gives CDR1 LNHDA, CDR2 SQIVND (reference sequence). This CDR3 has 15 amino acids. Trimming cost V 5 bases and J 3 bases, with 14 bases left between them. Here the CDR3 reads CASSPRGPNNQPQHF. The CDR3, as DNA: TGTGCCAGTAGTCCCCGGGGGCCCAACAATCAGCCCCAGCATTTT. Full variable domain (remainder filled in from reference TRBV19 and TRBJ1-5): DGGITQSPKYLFRKEGQNVTLSCEQNLNHDAMYWYRQDPGQGLRLIYYSQIVNDFQKGDIAEGYSVSREKKESFPLTVTSAQKNPTAFYLCASSPRGPNNQPQHFGDGTRLSIL.

V usage is TRBV6-6 and J usage is TRBJ1-4; D gene unclear. From germline, CDR1 is MNHNY and CDR2 SVGAGI (reference sequence). The CDR3 is 14 amino acids. The V end was cut by 7 bases, the J end by 7 bases, with 16 bases between. CDR3 sequence (DNA): TGTGCCAGCATCCATCAAGGGATGGGTGAAAAACTGTTTTTT. Amino acids: CASIHQGMGEKLFF.

The rearrangement links TRBV19 to TRBJ1-3; weak D call: TRBD1 (6 bases). The germline V gene encodes CDR1 LNHDA and CDR2 SQIVND (reference sequence). Deletions cut 3 bases from V and 0 bases from J, with 9 bases between. This CDR3 spans 15 amino acids. CDR3 amino acids: CASSMGRGSGNTIYF. In DNA, the CDR3 is TGTGCCAGTAGTATGGGCAGGGGCTCTGGAAACACCATATATTTT.

V and J are TRBV6-6 and TRBJ2-7; D is ambiguous. The CDR3 has 14 residues. Germline CDR1 is MNHNY and CDR2 is SVGAGI (reference sequence). V dropped 0 bases and J dropped 3 bases, with 9 bases sitting between them. This CDR3 reads CASSYSIGDYEQYF. The CDR3 DNA sequence: TGTGCCAGCAGTTACTCCATTGGGGACTACGAGCAGTACTTC.

This clone was counted once. This chain links TRBV5-1 with TRBJ2-1; D is ambiguous. V lost 0 bases and J lost 8, with 15 bases in between. The germline V gene encodes CDR1 SGHRS and CDR2 YFSETQ. CDR3 length: 15 amino acids. CDR3 bases: TGCGCCAGCAGCTTGGAGGCGAACCCCCGCCATGAGCAGTTCTTC. It specifies CASSLEANPRHEQFF.

The chain uses TRBV5-4 and TRBJ2-3; D is unclear. This CDR3 has 14 residues. V dropped 4 bases and J dropped 0 bases, with 9 bases sitting between them. CDR1 SGHNT and CDR2 YYREEE come from the germline V gene (reference sequence). DNA for the CDR3: TGTGCCAGCAGCACCCCACTGAGCACAGATACGCAGTATTTT. This gives the protein CASSTPLSTDTQYF.

The chain joins TRBV2 to TRBJ2-5, with 11 bases fitting TRBD1. The V and J ends lost 4 bases and 4 bases, in that order; junction bases with no gene match: 5. CDR1 is SNHLY, CDR2 FYNNEI, per germline. This CDR3 has 15 residues. In DNA, the CDR3 is TGTGCCAGCAGTGTGGACAGGGGGCGTGGAGAGACCCAGTACTTC. Translating it yields CASSVDRGRGETQYF. The full variable domain, its missing parts supplied by reference TRBV2 and TRBJ2-5, is EPEVTQTPSHQVTQMGQEVILRCVPISNHLYFYWYRQILGQKVEFLVSFYNNEISEKSEIFDDQFSVERPDGSNFTLKIRSTKLEDSAMYFCASSVDRGRGETQYFGPGTRLLVL.

The CDR3: CASSLQGLAFTEQFF. The DNA of the CDR3 is TGCGCCAGCAGCTTGCAAGGACTAGCGTTCACTGAGCAGTTCTTC. The chain carries TRBV5-1 and TRBJ2-1, with 9 bases aligning to TRBD2. Germline-derived CDR1 and CDR2 are SGHRS and YFSETQ. With V trimmed by 1 base and J by 9 bases, 8 bases remained unmatched. The CDR3 is 15 amino acids.

The rearrangement links TRBV6-5 to TRBJ1-5, with 10 positions matching TRBD1. CDR1 is MNHEY, CDR2 SVGAGI, per germline. The CDR3 contains 16 residues. Trimming removed 2 bases from V and 4 bases from J; junction bases left unmatched: 5. CDR3 DNA sequence: TGTGCCAGCAGTTACGCCGGGACAGGGGCTAATCAGCCCCAGCATTTT. Protein product: CASSYAGTGANQPQHF.

This clone was seen just once. CDR3 sequence reads: CASSLVLAGDYEQYF. The CDR3 DNA is TGTGCCAGCAGCTTAGTCCTAGCGGGGGACTACGAGCAGTACTTC. The chain has TRBV7-2 and TRBJ2-7; 10 bases are shared with TRBD2. CDR1 and CDR2 from the germline V gene are SGHTA and FQGNSA. The CDR3 has 15 residues. V shed 1 base, J shed 3 bases, and the junction held 3 bases outside the gene matches. The whole variable domain, filled in from reference TRBV7-2 and TRBJ2-7, reads GAGVSQSPSNKVTEKGKDVELRCDPISGHTALYWYRQSLGQGLEFLIYFQGNSAPDKSGLPSDRFSAERTGGSVSTLTIQRTQQEDSAVYLCASSLVLAGDYEQYFGPGTRLTVT.